This T cell receptor (beta chain) was retrieved from a study of human T cells and chemical hapten exposure. About the study: Patients got weekly scalp diphenylcyclopropenone doses over the approximately 24-week study.

Germline CDR1 LGHNA, CDR2 YSLEER. The CDR3 extends over 14 amino acids. Trimming shortened V by 0 bases and J by 1 base, and 6 bases separated the two germline ends. TCRdb re-analysed the RACE reads in MiXCR, keeping a single row per CDR3 protein. The sample contains a few hundred thousand distinct CDR3 sequences, roughly 7.4% of which appear only once. Time point given: pre-sensitization, week 0. Treatment given: therapeutic diphenylcyclopropenone sensitization with weekly scalp DPC. In its sample, this clonotype was seen a few times. This clonotype was sampled from a man aged 18 to 30 with alopecia areata. Some clones in this sample may be carry-over from other donors' samples. V usage is TRBV4-3 and J usage is TRBJ2-5; D gene uncertain. Source: whole blood, taken in connection with sensitization to the hapten diphenylcyclopropenone (DPC). CDR3 nucleotides: TGCGCCAGCAGCCAAGATCGGAGCCAAGAGACCCAGTACTTC. Protein sequence: CASSQDRSQETQYF.